What follows is one T cell receptor (beta chain) and its context. The sample holds many counts of this clonotype. Its cognate antigen has yet to be identified. Per-base qualities were not stored, and no clone one base away is much larger. Library preparation was by multiplex PCR. The instrument given in TCRdb is Illumina HiSeq 4000. CDR3 regions were amplified by Arm-PCR with iRepertoire HTBI primers to construct TCR beta libraries. Gel purification was performed on PCR products prior to sequencing. For the original study's pipeline: Gene usage analysis of CDR3 amino acid clonotypes relied on the 55 to 80 TRBV and around 13 TRBJ segments identified across samples. COPE and FqMerger were used to merge filtered high-quality paired reads into contigs. Contigs were aligned with BLAST to IMGT TRBV, TRBD and TRBJ reference genes, and CDR3 was defined per IMGT. Any clonotype with a frequency above 0.1% was counted as a highly expanded clone. Shannon entropy served as the measure of repertoire diversity, while the Gini coefficient captured V-J evenness. A clonotype was considered public if more than one individual shared it. Using fastp at Q25 and MiXCR, TCRdb reprocessed the public reads and kept productive beta chains. Identical CDR3 protein sequences are pooled into one entry, listed with their most common genes and DNA. Here the V and J calls rest on TCRdb's processing, not on the authors' analysis. The sample includes fewer than 400,000 distinct CDR3 sequences, with more than 20% observed a single time. Under 25% of the sample goes to the ten largest clones.

These data come from a study of regulatory T cells in long-lasting Graves disease (dated by TCRdb to the early 2020s). A note on the overall study: Persistent Graves' disease was defined as persistently positive TSH receptor autoantibodies together with antithyroid drug treatment for over 5 years. In the clinical cohort, patients with persistent Graves' disease had used antithyroid drugs for an average of approximately eleven years. Patients with persistent Graves' disease were compared with patients with newly diagnosed Graves' disease using TCR sequencing and RNA sequencing of peripheral blood. TCR sequencing covered around 13 persistent and roughly 20 newly diagnosed Graves' disease patients, 33 samples in total. The study was registered as a clinical trial and conducted in China.

The intended sense of this specimen's time point label: persistent/refractory GD, antithyroid drugs over 5 years with positive TRAb. For both TCR sequencing and RNA sequencing, RNA was extracted from PBMCs in TRIzol. The diagnosis of Graves' disease followed American Thyroid Association guidelines. Recruitment of patients was carried out at an endocrinology department in Xi'an, China. Each patient gave 9 to 10 milliliters of peripheral blood, collected in an EDTA anticoagulant tube. Ficoll Paque Plus density gradient separation was used to isolate PBMCs, and no further T cell sorting was performed. An Agilent 2100 Bioanalyzer and agarose gel were used to assess RNA quality, and a NanoDrop 2000 was used to measure RNA concentration. What the research found in general, with its limitations: The authors acknowledged the small sample size as a limitation that may reduce accuracy. Compared with newly diagnosed patients, persistent Graves' disease patients had lower TCR Shannon entropy and fewer highly expanded clones, which suggests clonal expansion. Persistent patients shared more public clonotypes among themselves (2,741) than newly diagnosed patients did (approximately 900). Only the TCR beta chain was sequenced and analyzed. The study examined only peripheral blood because the primary lesion, thyroid tissue, could not be accessed.

The sequencing used peripheral blood mononuclear cells (PBMCs), collected when the disease was refractory, from a patient treated with antithyroid drugs. This clonotype was sampled from a female donor with Graves disease.

The CDR3: CASKLPGTGSYEQYF. DNA sequence: TGTGCCAGCAAACTCCCCGGGACAGGCTCCTACGAGCAGTACTTC. The chain employs TRBV28 and TRBJ2-7; 8 nucleotides in the junction match TRBD1. The CDR3 starts with the cysteine, ends with the phenylalanine, and has 15 residues. Only CDR3 DNA is held: 45 bases, read in frame from base 1. Based on the germline V gene, the CDR1 and CDR2 sequences are MDHEN and SYDVKM. V ends up 7 bases short and J 0 bases short, with an unmatched junction base count of 8.